This T cell receptor (beta chain) was captured by sequencing in a study of cytotoxic CD8 clonotypes in ibrutinib-treated CLL. About the research overall: Samples had a mean of 255,043 productive templates and 85,000 to 100,000 productive rearrangements. Study-level points and caveats: Clonality at baseline surpassed age-matched healthy donors and tracked circulating CD8+ T-cell counts. Once treatment began, public clonotypes, which were uncommon, contracted or stayed stable.

Germline V gene data show CDR1 as WNHNN and CDR2 as SYGVQD (reference sequence). CDR3 length equals 14 residues. The ends were cut back, 7 bases at V and 0 bases at J, with 11 bases in the middle. Sequencing was performed with immunoSEQ multiplex PCR; in TCRdb, only in-frame clones are kept and a portion is missing. The repertoire holds 130,000 to 150,000 clones, more than 85% seen once, with about 10% in the top ten. On this clone: Its matching antigen is unknown.

J is TRBJ2-3 and V is TRBV10-1; D not certain. The sequencing used PBMCs, collected after 12 months of ibrutinib treatment. This receptor was identified in a human donor with chronic lymphocytic leukemia. CDR3 residues: CASKGPLSTDTQYF. The CDR3 DNA is TGCGCCAGCAAAGGGCCACTTAGCACAGATACGCAGTATTTT.